This TCR beta chain was identified during a study of blood T cell repertoires in COVID-19. Study-level information: There were acute and convalescent COVID-19 samples, and they came from the United States, Italy and Spain. Nucleic acid was either cDNA or gDNA, and it came from T cells, B-cell-depleted T cells, or PBMCs.

Trimming removed 3 bases at V and 6 bases at J, with 23 bases between. Germline CDR1 reads SGHTA; CDR2 reads FQGNSA. The CDR3 spans 17 residues. Per the authors' pipeline: Nucleated cell counts were estimated from reference gene primer amplification. Generated by immunoSEQ multiplex PCR, the TCRdb table keeps only in-frame clones and is missing some. That table is the source of V, J and clone size, and D and trimming were worked out from the DNA. Of 85,000 to 100,000 clones in the sample, about nine tenths were seen once. V and J are TRBV7-2 and TRBJ1-1, with TRBD1 as a possible D gene (5 bases). The clonotype comes from a man aged 55 to 70 with acute or convalescent COVID-19. The sequenced sample was peripheral blood. CDR3 DNA: TGTGCCAGCAGCTTGGATAGCGGGCGGGGGTTTCGTTCTGAAGCTTTCTTT. This gives the protein CASSLDSGRGFRSEAFF.